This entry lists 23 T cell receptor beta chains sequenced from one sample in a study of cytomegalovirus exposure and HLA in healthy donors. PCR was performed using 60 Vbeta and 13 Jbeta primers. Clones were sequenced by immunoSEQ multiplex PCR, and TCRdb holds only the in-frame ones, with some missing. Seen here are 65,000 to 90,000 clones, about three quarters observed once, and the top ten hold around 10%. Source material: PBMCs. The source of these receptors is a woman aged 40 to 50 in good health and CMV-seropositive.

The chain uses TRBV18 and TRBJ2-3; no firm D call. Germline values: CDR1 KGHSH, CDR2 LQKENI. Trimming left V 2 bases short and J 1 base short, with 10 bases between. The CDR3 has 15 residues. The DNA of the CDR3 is TGTGCCAGCTCACCAATTTCGTCCGGCACAGATACGCAGTATTTT. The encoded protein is CASSPISSGTDTQYF. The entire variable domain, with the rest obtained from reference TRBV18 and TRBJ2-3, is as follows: NAGVMQNPRHLVRRRGQEARLRCSPMKGHSHVYWYRQLPEEGLKFMVYLQKENIIDESGMPKERFSAEFPKEGPSILRIQQVVRGDSAAYFCASSPISSGTDTQYFGPGTRLTVL.

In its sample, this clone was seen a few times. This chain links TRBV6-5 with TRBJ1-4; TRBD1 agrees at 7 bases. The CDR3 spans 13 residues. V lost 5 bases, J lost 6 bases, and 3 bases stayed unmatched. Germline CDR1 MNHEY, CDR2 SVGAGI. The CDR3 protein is CASSDRAYEKLFF. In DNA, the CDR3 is TGTGCCAGCAGTGACAGGGCTTATGAAAAACTGTTTTTT.

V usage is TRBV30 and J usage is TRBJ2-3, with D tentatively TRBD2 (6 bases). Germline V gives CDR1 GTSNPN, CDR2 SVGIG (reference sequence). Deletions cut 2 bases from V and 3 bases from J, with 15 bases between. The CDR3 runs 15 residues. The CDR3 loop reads CAWSLLAGGTDTQYF. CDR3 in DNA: TGTGCCTGGAGTTTACTAGCCGGTGGGACAGATACGCAGTATTTT.

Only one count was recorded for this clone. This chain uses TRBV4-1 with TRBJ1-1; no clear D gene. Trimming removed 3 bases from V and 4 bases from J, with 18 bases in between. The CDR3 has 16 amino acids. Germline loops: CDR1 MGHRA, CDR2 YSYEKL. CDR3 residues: CASSHPSGKISTEAFF. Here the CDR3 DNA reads TGCGCCAGCAGCCATCCGAGCGGGAAGATTAGCACTGAAGCTTTCTTT.

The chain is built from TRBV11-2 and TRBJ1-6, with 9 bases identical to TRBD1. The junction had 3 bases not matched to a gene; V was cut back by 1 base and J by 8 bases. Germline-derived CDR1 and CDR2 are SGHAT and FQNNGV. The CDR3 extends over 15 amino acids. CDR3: CASSLAGTGYSPLHF. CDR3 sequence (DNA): TGTGCCAGCAGCTTAGCCGGGACAGGGTATTCACCCCTCCACTTT.

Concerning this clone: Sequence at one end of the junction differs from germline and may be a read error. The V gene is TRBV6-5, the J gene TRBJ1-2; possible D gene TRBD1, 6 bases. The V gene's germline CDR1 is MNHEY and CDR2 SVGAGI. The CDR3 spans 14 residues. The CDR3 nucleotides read TGTGCCAGCACCAGACAAGGGGGAAACTCTGGCTACACCTTC. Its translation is CASTRQGGNSGYTF.

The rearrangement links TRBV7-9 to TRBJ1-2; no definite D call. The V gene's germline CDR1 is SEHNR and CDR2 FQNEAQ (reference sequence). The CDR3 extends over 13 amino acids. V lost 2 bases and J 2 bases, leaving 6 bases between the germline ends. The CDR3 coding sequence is TGTGCCAGCAGCTTAACAGTCAACTATGGCTACACCTTC. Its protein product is CASSLTVNYGYTF.

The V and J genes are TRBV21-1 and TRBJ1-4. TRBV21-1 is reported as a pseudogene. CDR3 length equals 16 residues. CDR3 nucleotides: TGTGCCAGCAGCCCAGGGACCGAGGGGCGGGGTGAAAAACTGTTTTTT. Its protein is CASSPGTEGRGEKLFF.

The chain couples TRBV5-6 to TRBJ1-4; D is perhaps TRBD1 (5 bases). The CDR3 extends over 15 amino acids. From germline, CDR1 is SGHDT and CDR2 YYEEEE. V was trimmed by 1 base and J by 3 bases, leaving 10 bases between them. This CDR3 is CASSLSGTANEKLFF. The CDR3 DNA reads TGTGCCAGCAGCTTGAGCGGGACGGCTAATGAAAAACTGTTTTTT.

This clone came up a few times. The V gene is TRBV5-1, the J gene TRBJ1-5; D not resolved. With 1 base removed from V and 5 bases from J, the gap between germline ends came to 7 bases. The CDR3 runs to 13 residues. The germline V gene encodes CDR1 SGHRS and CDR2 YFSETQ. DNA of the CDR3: TGCGCCAGCAGCTTGTCAGTGGATCAGCCCCAGCATTTT. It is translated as CASSLSVDQPQHF.

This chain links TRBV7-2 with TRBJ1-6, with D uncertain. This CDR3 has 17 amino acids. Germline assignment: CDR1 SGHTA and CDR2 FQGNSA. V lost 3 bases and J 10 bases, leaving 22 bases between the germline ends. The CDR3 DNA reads TGTGCCAGCAGCTTTGGGTCAGAATGGCTCCTGAGGTCACCCCTCCACTTT. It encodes CASSFGSEWLLRSPLHF.

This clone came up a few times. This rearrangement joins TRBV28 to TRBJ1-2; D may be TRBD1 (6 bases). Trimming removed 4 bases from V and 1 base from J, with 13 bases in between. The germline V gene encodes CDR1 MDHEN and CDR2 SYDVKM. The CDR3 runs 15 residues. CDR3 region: CASSYLPGVNYGYTF. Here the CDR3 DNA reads TGTGCCAGCAGTTACTTGCCAGGGGTTAACTATGGCTACACCTTC.

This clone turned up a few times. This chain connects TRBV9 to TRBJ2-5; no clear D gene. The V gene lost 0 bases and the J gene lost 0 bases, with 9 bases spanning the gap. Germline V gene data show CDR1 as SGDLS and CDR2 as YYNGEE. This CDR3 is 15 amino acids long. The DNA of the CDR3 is TGTGCCAGCAGCGTAGGTAGCTATGACCAAGAGACCCAGTACTTC. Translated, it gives CASSVGSYDQETQYF.

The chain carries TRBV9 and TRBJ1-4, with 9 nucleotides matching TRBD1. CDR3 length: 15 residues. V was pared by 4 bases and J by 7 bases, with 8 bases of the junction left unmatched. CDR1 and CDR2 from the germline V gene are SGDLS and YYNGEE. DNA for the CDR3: TGTGCCAGCAGCCCCCAACAGGGGGCAAGTGAAAAACTGTTTTTT. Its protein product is CASSPQQGASEKLFF.

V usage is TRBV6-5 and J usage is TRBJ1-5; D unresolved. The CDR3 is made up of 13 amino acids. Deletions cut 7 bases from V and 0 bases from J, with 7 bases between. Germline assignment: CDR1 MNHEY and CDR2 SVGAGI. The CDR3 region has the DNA TGTGCCAGCACCCGAGATAGCAATCAGCCCCAGCATTTT. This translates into CASTRDSNQPQHF.

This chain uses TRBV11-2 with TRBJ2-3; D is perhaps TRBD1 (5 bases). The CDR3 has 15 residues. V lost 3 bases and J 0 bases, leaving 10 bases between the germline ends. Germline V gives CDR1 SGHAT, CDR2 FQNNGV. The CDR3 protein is CASSFDRSSTDTQYF. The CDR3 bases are TGTGCCAGCAGCTTCGACAGATCTAGCACAGATACGCAGTATTTT.

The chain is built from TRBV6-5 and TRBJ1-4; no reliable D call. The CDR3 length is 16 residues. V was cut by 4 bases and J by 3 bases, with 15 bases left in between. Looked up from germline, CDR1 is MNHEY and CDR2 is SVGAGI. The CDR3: CASSFYSPPANEKLFF. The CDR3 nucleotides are TGTGCCAGCAGTTTCTACAGCCCTCCGGCTAATGAAAAACTGTTTTTT.

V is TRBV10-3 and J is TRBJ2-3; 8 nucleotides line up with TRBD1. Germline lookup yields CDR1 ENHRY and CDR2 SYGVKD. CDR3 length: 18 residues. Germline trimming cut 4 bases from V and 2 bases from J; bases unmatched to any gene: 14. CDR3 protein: CAISGSRSPGQVTDTQYF. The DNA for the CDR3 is TGTGCCATCAGTGGGAGTCGGTCACCGGGACAGGTCACAGATACGCAGTATTTT.

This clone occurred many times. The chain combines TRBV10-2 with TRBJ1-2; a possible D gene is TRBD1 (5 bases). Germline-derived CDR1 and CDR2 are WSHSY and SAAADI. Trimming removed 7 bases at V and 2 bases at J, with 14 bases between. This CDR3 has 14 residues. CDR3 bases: TGCGCCAGCACCCCGGGACTCGCCAACTATGGCTACACCTTC. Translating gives CASTPGLANYGYTF.

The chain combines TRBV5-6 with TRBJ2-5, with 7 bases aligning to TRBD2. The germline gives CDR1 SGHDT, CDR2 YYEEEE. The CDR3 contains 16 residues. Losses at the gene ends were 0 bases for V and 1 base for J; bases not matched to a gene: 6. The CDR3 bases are TGTGCCAGCAGCTTGGGGGCCCTAGCGGTCCAAGAGACCCAGTACTTC. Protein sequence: CASSLGALAVQETQYF.

CDR3 DNA sequence: TGTGCCAGCAGCCCCGCAGGCGGGGGGGCAGGAGATACGCAGTATTTT. As protein: CASSPAGGGAGDTQYF. The genes are TRBV2 and TRBJ2-3, with 9 bases aligning to TRBD2. The length of the CDR3 is 16 residues. With V trimmed by 6 bases and J by 5 bases, 12 bases remained unmatched. CDR1 is SNHLY, CDR2 FYNNEI, per germline. Full variable domain (missing parts from reference TRBV2 and TRBJ2-3): EPEVTQTPSHQVTQMGQEVILRCVPISNHLYFYWYRQILGQKVEFLVSFYNNEISEKSEIFDDQFSVERPDGSNFTLKIRSTKLEDSAMYFCASSPAGGGAGDTQYFGPGTRLTVL.

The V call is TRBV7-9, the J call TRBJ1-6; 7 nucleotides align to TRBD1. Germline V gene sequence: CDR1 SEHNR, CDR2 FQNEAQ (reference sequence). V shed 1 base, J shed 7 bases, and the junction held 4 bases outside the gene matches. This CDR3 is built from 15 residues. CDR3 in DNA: TGTGCCAGCAGCTTAGAGGGGGCTTGGAATTCACCCCTCCACTTT. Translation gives CASSLEGAWNSPLHF.

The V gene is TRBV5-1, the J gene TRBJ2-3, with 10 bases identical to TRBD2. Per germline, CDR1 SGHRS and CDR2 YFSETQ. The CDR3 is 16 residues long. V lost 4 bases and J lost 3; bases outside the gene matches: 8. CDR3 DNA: TGCGCCAGCAGCCGAACCGGGACTAGCGAAACAGATACGCAGTATTTT. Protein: CASSRTGTSETDTQYF. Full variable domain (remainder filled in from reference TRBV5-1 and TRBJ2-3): KAGVTQTPRYLIKTRGQQVTLSCSPISGHRSVSWYQQTPGQGLQFLFEYFSETQRNKGNFPGRFSGRQFSNSRSEMNVSTLELGDSALYLCASSRTGTSETDTQYFGPGTRLTVL.